This TCR beta chain was documented in a study of T cells after yellow fever vaccination. The 5'RACE template-switching step produced TCR cDNA and added a universal primer site and UMIs. Via MiXCR, TCRdb re-called the 5' RACE reads, giving one row per CDR3 protein. The sample shows about 630,000 distinct CDR3 sequences, 9% to 15% of them seen only once. Study-wide results and limits: Detected again after the booster were most primary-vaccination clones, at nearly 97% CD4 and 88% CD8. There was a small share of clonotypes that showed up in both the CD4 and CD8 compartments. There was a possibility that FACS-sorted repertoires contained abundant clonotypes contaminating from the bulk population.

This clonotype occurred a few times. The target antigen is unknown. V gave up 1 base and J gave up 5 bases; unmatched junction bases: 10. Germline CDR1 reads SGHAT; CDR2 reads FQNNGV. This CDR3 region has 16 residues. The sequencing here drew on PBMCs, taken on the day of the yellow fever booster vaccination. The genes are TRBV11-2 and TRBJ2-5, with 7 bases fitting TRBD2. This TCR was recovered from a man in his thirties or forties who received the YFV17D yellow fever vaccine. The CDR3 loop is CASSLGSSGGWETQYF. Written as DNA, the CDR3 is TGTGCCAGCAGCTTAGGGTCTAGCGGAGGGTGGGAGACCCAGTACTTC.